This T cell receptor beta chain was found in a study of blood T cell repertoires in COVID-19. As for the study in general: Donors in the United States, Italy and Spain gave samples during acute or convalescent COVID-19. PBMCs, B-cell-depleted T cells, or T cells provided the cDNA or gDNA that made up the material.

Source study methods: From reference gene primer amplification, estimates of nucleated cell counts were derived. Generated by immunoSEQ multiplex PCR, the TCRdb table keeps only in-frame clones and is missing some. That table furnishes V, J and clone size, whereas the DNA furnished D and trimming. The sample holds about 71,000 clones, around nine tenths seen once. Trimming pared 1 base from V and 0 bases from J, leaving 13 bases between. The CDR3 runs to 17 residues. The V gene's germline CDR1 is MNHEY and CDR2 SMNVEV (reference sequence). The receptor comes from a woman between 18 and 30 years old with acute or convalescent COVID-19. V gene TRBV27 combines with J gene TRBJ2-1, with D tentatively TRBD1 (6 bases). The sequenced sample consisted of peripheral blood. CDR3 DNA: TGTGCCAGCAGTTTATATACCGGGACAAGCTCCTACAATGAGCAGTTCTTC. This gives the protein CASSLYTGTSSYNEQFF.